This T cell receptor (beta chain) originates from a study of regulatory T cells in long-lasting Graves disease. Germline CDR1 and CDR2: MNHEY and SMNVEV (reference sequence). The CDR3 is made up of 13 amino acids. Trimming shortened V by 8 bases and J by 6 bases, and 16 bases separated the two germline ends. Comments on this clonotype: Antigen: not known. A read error is possible here, since a much larger clone lies one base away.

Study-wide points: Favoring TRBV28, TRBJ1-2 and TRBJ2-5 was a feature seen in persistent disease. Small numbers of samples may have cut accuracy.

Sample time point: newly diagnosed GD, antithyroid drugs for less than 3 months. With RNA extracted from PBMCs as input, the TCR library was made. HTBI primers from iRepertoire and Arm-PCR of CDR3 regions yielded the TCR beta libraries. TCRdb independently ran MiXCR on the multiplex PCR reads; one entry per CDR3 protein. The sample includes a few hundred thousand distinct CDR3 sequences, 15% of them seen just once. Separately, the same data were catalogued under a study of T cells in Graves' hyperthyroidism and ophthalmopathy. From that report: In the first-round RT-PCR of the TCR CDR3, the HTBI primer set was used. Among clonotypes expanded in thyroid above 0.001, most were also found in blood.

The sample in question was peripheral blood mononuclear cells (PBMCs), obtained at new diagnosis, from a patient treated with antithyroid drugs. The chain links TRBV27 to TRBJ1-2; D might be TRBD1 (5 bases). This receptor was taken from a middle-aged woman with Graves disease. CDR3 residues: CASRLDLGHGYTF. The CDR3 DNA reads as TGTGCCAGCCGCTTGGATTTGGGGCATGGCTACACCTTC.